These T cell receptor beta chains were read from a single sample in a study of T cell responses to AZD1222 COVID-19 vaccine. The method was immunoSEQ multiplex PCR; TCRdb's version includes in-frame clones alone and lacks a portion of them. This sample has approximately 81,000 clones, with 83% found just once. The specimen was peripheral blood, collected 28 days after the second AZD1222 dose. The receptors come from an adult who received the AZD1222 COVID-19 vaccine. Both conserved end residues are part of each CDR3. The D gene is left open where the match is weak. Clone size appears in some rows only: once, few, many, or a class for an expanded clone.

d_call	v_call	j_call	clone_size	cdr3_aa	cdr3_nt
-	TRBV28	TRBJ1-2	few	CASSLRAAADPLDGYTF	TGTGCCAGCAGTTTAAGGGCGGCCGCTGACCCTCTAGATGGCTACACCTTC
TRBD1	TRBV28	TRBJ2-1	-	CASSFLSGQEGVYNEQFF	TGTGCCAGCAGTTTCCTTTCGGGACAGGAGGGAGTCTACAATGAGCAGTTCTTC
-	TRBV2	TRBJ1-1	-	CASSALQGSSLEAFF	TGTGCCAGCAGTGCTCTTCAGGGTAGTTCGTTAGAAGCTTTCTTT
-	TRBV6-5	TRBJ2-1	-	CASSYSGSSNEQFF	TGTGCCAGCAGTTACTCGGGTAGCAGTAATGAGCAGTTCTTC
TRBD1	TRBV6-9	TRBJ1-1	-	CASTRGQLHPNTEAFF	TGTGCCAGCACTAGGGGACAGCTACATCCCAACACTGAAGCTTTCTTT
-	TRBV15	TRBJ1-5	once	CATSRDRKDQPQHF	TGTGCCACCAGCAGAGATCGAAAGGACCAGCCCCAGCATTTT
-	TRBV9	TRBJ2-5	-	CASSANSGQETQYF	TGTGCCAGCAGCGCTAATAGCGGACAAGAGACCCAGTACTTC
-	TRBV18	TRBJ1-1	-	CASSPGGKDTEAFF	TGTGCCAGCTCACCAGGGGGGAAGGACACTGAAGCTTTCTTT
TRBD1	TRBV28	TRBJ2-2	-	CASSLTIGTGTGAGELFF	TGTGCCAGCAGTCTAACTATCGGAACCGGGACAGGGGCCGGGGAGCTGTTTTTT
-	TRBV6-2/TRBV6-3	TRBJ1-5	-	CASSPDRNNQPQHF	TGTGCCAGCAGTCCCGACCGGAACAATCAGCCCCAGCATTTT
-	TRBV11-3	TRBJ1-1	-	CASSLDGSSNTEAFF	TGTGCCAGCAGCTTAGACGGGTCTTCGAACACTGAAGCTTTCTTT
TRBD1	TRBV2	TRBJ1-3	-	CASTELTGVGNTIYF	TGTGCCAGCACCGAACTTACAGGGGTCGGAAACACCATATATTTT
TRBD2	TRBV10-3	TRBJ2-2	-	CAISDGGTSGANTGELFF	TGTGCCATCAGTGATGGGGGCACTAGCGGGGCAAACACCGGGGAGCTGTTTTTT
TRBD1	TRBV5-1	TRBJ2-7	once	CASSSGTVLYEQYF	TGCGCCAGCAGCTCCGGGACAGTACTCTACGAGCAGTACTTC
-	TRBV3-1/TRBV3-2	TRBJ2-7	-	CASSQVGYEQYF	TGTGCCAGCAGCCAAGTAGGGTACGAGCAGTACTTC
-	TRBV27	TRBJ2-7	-	CASSTDSSYEQYF	TGTGCCAGCTCTACAGACAGCTCCTACGAGCAGTACTTC
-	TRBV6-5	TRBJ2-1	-	CASSVTGLREQFF	TGTGCCAGCAGCGTAACGGGACTGCGAGAGCAGTTCTTC
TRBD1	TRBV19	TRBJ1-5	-	CASSPTGGNNQPQHF	TGTGCCTCAAGCCCGACAGGGGGTAACAATCAGCCCCAGCATTTT
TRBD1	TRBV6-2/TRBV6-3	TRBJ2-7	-	CASSFRGIYEQYF	TGTGCCAGCAGTTTCAGGGGGATCTACGAGCAGTACTTC
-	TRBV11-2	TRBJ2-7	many	CASSLRQGGYGEQYF	TGTGCCAGCAGCTTACGGCAGGGCGGATATGGCGAGCAGTACTTC
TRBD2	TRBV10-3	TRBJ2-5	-	CAISGLAGEGETQYF	TGTGCCATCAGTGGACTAGCGGGAGAGGGGGAGACCCAGTACTTC
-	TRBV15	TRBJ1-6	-	CATSRDSGPLHF	TGTGCCACCAGCAGAGATTCAGGGCCCCTCCACTTT
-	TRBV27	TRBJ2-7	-	CASSLPSYEQYF	TGTGCCAGCAGTCTCCCCTCCTACGAGCAGTACTTC
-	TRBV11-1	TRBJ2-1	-	CASSVTAGKIF	TGTGCCAGCAGCGTCACGGCAGGGAAAATCTTC
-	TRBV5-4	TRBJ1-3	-	CASSHWDTRNTIYF	TGTGCCAGCAGCCACTGGGACACACGAAACACCATATATTTT
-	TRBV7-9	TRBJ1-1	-	CASSPEVMNTEAFF	TGTGCCAGCAGCCCCGAGGTCATGAACACTGAAGCTTTCTTT
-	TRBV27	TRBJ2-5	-	CASSPRSGQQETQYF	TGTGCCAGCAGTCCGCGATCCGGGCAGCAAGAGACCCAGTACTTC
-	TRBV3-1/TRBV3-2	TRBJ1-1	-	CASSPRFRAEAFF	TGTGCCAGCAGCCCCCGTTTTAGGGCTGAAGCTTTCTTT
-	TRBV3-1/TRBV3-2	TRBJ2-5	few	CASSPVGETQYF	TGTGCCAGCAGTCCGGTGGGCGAGACCCAGTACTTC
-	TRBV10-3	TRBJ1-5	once	CAISESRDSNQPQHF	TGTGCCATCAGTGAGTCTCGGGACAGCAATCAGCCCCAGCATTTT
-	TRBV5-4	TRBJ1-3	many	CASSSRGSGNTIYF	TGTGCCAGCAGCTCCAGAGGATCTGGAAACACCATATATTTT
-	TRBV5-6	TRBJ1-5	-	CASSLMVDGLWPQHF	TGTGCCAGCAGCTTAATGGTGGACGGATTGTGGCCCCAGCATTTT
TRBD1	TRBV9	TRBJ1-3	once	CASSGKTGGLSGNTIYF	TGTGCCAGCAGCGGGAAGACAGGGGGCCTCTCTGGAAACACCATATATTTT
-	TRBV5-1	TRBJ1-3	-	CASSKGWVGGDSGNTIYF	TGCGCCAGCAGCAAGGGCTGGGTCGGGGGAGACTCTGGAAACACCATATATTTT
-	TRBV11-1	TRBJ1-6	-	CASSTRPGRNSPLHF	TGTGCCAGCAGCACCCGCCCGGGTCGTAATTCACCCCTCCACTTT
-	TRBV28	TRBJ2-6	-	CASSLPGGTGDSGANVLTF	TGTGCCAGCAGTTTACCGGGAGGGACAGGCGACTCTGGGGCCAACGTCCTGACTTTC
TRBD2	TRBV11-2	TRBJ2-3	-	CASSLDFAGEFAGTQYF	TGTGCCAGCAGCTTAGATTTTGCGGGAGAGTTCGCAGGTACGCAGTATTTT